This T cell receptor beta chain appears in the sequencing data of a study of T-cell memory formation after mild COVID-19. Germline CDR1 is SNHLY and CDR2 is FYNNEI. This CDR3 contains 13 residues. To note about this clonotype: Its ends do not fully match the called genes, so a read error is possible.

Using its own MiXCR run on the 5' RACE reads, TCRdb lists one record per CDR3 protein. The top ten clones hold approximately 2.8% of a sample with about 190,000 distinct CDR3 sequences, roughly a tenth of them seen once. The V and J genes are TRBV2 and TRBJ1-2; D not certain. Material: PBMCs or a T cell subset sorted from them (not recorded which). This TCR came from a man in his late teens or twenties who had mild COVID-19 (a few samples of this study predate the infection). Cell type and time point are not known. CDR3 protein: CASREGPGYGYTF. The CDR3 nucleotides are TGTGCCAGCAGGGAAGGACCAGGTTATGGCTACACCTTC.